This TCR beta chain comes out of a study of blood T cells in healthy people across ages. About the research overall: Capture via template switching afforded approximately one barcoded beta molecule per two T cells.

Whenever a sample was processed, at least 6.5 million PBMCs were isolated. Turning to this clonotype: Its antigen is currently unknown.

Study-level results: While age rose, TCR beta diversity per million T cells dropped in a roughly linear way. The study found TCR beta diversity correlated strongly with naive T cell percentage.

The authors ran a second PCR of about 7 to 12 cycles using a sample-barcoded 5' primer and a J-beta primer mix. A single record per CDR3 protein comes from TCRdb applying MiXCR to the 5' RACE reads. The sample shows about 780,000 distinct CDR3 sequences, around 45% of them seen only once. From germline, CDR1 is SEHNR and CDR2 FQNEAQ (reference sequence). The CDR3 spans 15 residues. With V trimmed by 7 bases and J by 4 bases, 10 bases remained unmatched. This chain uses TRBV7-9 with TRBJ2-3; 8 positions agree with TRBD2. The material sequenced was blood. The receptor was derived from a man aged 80 or over in good health. The CDR3 loop reads CASIAAGAVPDTQYF. The DNA for the CDR3 is TGTGCCAGCATAGCAGCGGGAGCGGTCCCAGATACGCAGTATTTT.